This record covers a single T cell receptor (beta chain). The source of the sample is a study of T cells of healthy individuals. V was shortened by 6 bases and J by 1 base, with 6 bases between the two germline ends. CDR3 length: 13 amino acids. Germline CDR1 and CDR2: LNHDA and SQIVND (reference sequence). From the 5' RACE reads, TCRdb called clonotypes with MiXCR, one entry per CDR3 protein. The sample lists around 98,000 distinct CDR3 sequences, 17% occurring once. The sequence derives from a human donor in good health. The rearrangement uses TRBV19 and TRBJ2-2; D gene ambiguous. CDR3 nucleotides: TGTGCCAGTAGCTCCGGGAACACCGGGGAGCTGTTTTTT. This sequence encodes CASSSGNTGELFF.